The 16 T cell receptor beta chains below were found in one sample sequenced in a study of T cell responses to AZD1222 COVID-19 vaccine. The data were produced by immunoSEQ multiplex PCR, yet TCRdb's version contains in-frame clones alone and is incomplete. The profile shows 91,000 or so clones, roughly nine tenths of them singletons. The material was peripheral blood, obtained 28 days after the second AZD1222 dose. These receptors were taken from an adult who received the AZD1222 COVID-19 vaccine.

This clone has just one count. The chain links TRBV6-5 to TRBJ1-1; no clear D gene. Germline CDR1 is MNHEY and CDR2 is SVGAGI. Deletions cut 0 bases from V and 1 base from J, with 9 bases between. CDR3 length equals 15 residues. CDR3 region: CASSYSRKGNTEAFF. CDR3 in DNA: TGTGCCAGCAGTTACTCGAGAAAGGGGAACACTGAAGCTTTCTTT.

This chain joins TRBV7-3 and TRBJ1-1; D uncertain. CDR3 length equals 15 residues. V lost 5 bases and J lost 5, with 18 bases in between. Germline V gene lookup returns CDR1 SGHTA and CDR2 FQGTGA. CDR3 amino acids: CASSASSAERTEAFF. The CDR3 nucleotides are TGTGCCAGCAGCGCGTCGTCCGCTGAGAGGACTGAAGCTTTCTTT.

The J gene is TRBJ2-1, the V gene TRBV3-1 (or the pseudogene TRBV3-2); D remains unclear. The CDR3 is made up of 14 amino acids. The ends were cut back, 7 bases at V and 7 bases at J, with 17 bases in the middle. The V gene's germline CDR1 is LGHDT and CDR2 YNNKEL (reference sequence). The CDR3 region is CASTSAGFVNEQFF. In DNA, the CDR3 is TGTGCCAGCACCTCCGCCGGGTTTGTGAATGAGCAGTTCTTC.

CDR3 bases: TGTGCCAGCAGCAGGAGCGGCAATCAGCCCCAGCATTTT. This codes for CASSRSGNQPQHF. This chain uses TRBV12-3 or TRBV12-4 with TRBJ1-5, with D uncertain. The V end was cut by 6 bases, the J end by 2 bases, with 8 bases between. The length of the CDR3 is 13 residues.

The chain couples TRBV7-3 to TRBJ1-6; D unclear. The ends were cut back, 5 bases at V and 6 bases at J, with 11 bases in the middle. Germline CDR1 reads SGHTA; CDR2 reads FQGTGA. There are 14 residues in the CDR3. The CDR3 nucleotides read TGTGCCAGCAGCGGGCTGGGGTCTAATTCACCCCTCCACTTT. This translates into CASSGLGSNSPLHF.

The sample holds one count of this clone. The rearrangement uses TRBV5-4 and TRBJ1-2; possibly TRBD1 for D (5 bases). V was shortened by 4 bases and J by 4 bases, with 11 bases between the two germline ends. Germline loops: CDR1 SGHNT, CDR2 YYREEE (reference sequence). The CDR3 extends over 13 amino acids. Here the CDR3 reads CASSPGTVYGYTF. CDR3 in DNA: TGTGCCAGCAGCCCGGGGACGGTCTATGGCTACACCTTC.

The chain recombines TRBV9 with TRBJ1-6, with 10 bases fitting TRBD1. Germline CDR1 and CDR2: SGDLS and YYNGEE. J lost 1 base, V lost 4 bases, and 8 bases had no gene match. The CDR3 loop spans 18 amino acids. CDR3 in amino acids: CASSTYRDRGSYNSPLHF. Written as DNA, the CDR3 is TGTGCCAGCAGCACGTACCGGGACAGGGGATCCTATAATTCACCCCTCCACTTT.

This chain joins TRBV4-3 and TRBJ2-4, with 10 bases identical to TRBD1. The CDR3 totals 12 residues. Germline V gene lookup returns CDR1 LGHNA and CDR2 YSLEER. V trimming: 4 bases; J trimming: 16 bases; junction bases outside the gene matches: 7. This CDR3 is CASSPIRDRGYF. CDR3 coding DNA: TGCGCCAGCAGCCCCATCCGGGACAGGGGTTACTTC.

The J gene is TRBJ2-3, the V gene TRBV11-3; TRBD1 matches at 7 bases. The J segment lost 0 bases and the V segment lost 1 base, leaving 4 bases of the junction unmatched. Germline V CDR1 and CDR2: SGHNT, YENEEA. CDR3 size: 16 residues. The CDR3 protein is CASSLGDRASTDTQYF. CDR3 nucleotide sequence: TGTGCCAGCAGCTTAGGTGACAGGGCTAGCACAGATACGCAGTATTTT.

V usage is TRBV4-1 and J usage is TRBJ2-7; 7 bases line up with TRBD1. This CDR3 spans 15 amino acids. V lost 1 base, J lost 2 bases, and 5 bases stayed unmatched. CDR1 and CDR2 from the germline V gene are MGHRA and YSYEKL. CDR3 sequence: CASSQGQGVTYEQYF. In DNA form, the CDR3 reads TGCGCCAGCAGCCAAGGACAGGGTGTAACCTACGAGCAGTACTTC.

The sample holds a few counts of this clone. This sequence joins TRBV2 and TRBJ2-1, with D possibly called TRBD1 or TRBD2 (6 bases each). The V gene's germline CDR1 is SNHLY and CDR2 FYNNEI. Trimming took off 7 bases at V and 8 bases at J, with 12 bases between the two ends. CDR3 length: 12 amino acids. The chain's CDR3 is CASTLGGYEQFF. DNA for the CDR3: TGTGCCAGCACCCTGGGGGGCTATGAGCAGTTCTTC.

In its sample, this clone was seen once. The chain joins TRBV7-9 to TRBJ2-3; D uncertain. V was pared by 2 bases and J by 0 bases, with 6 bases between. In germline, CDR1 is SEHNR, CDR2 FQNEAQ (reference sequence). The CDR3 is made up of 14 amino acids. CDR3 sequence: CASSLSVSTDTQYF. CDR3 DNA sequence: TGTGCCAGCAGCTTAAGCGTGAGCACAGATACGCAGTATTTT.

The genes are TRBV6-5 and TRBJ2-7, with D possibly being TRBD1 (5 bases). The CDR3 is 12 residues long. With 2 bases removed from V and 5 bases from J, the gap between germline ends came to 7 bases. Germline CDR1 MNHEY, CDR2 SVGAGI. CDR3 nucleotide sequence: TGTGCCAGCAGTTACAGGGGAAACGAGCAGTACTTC. Encoded protein: CASSYRGNEQYF.

This clone was seen only once. The chain's CDR3 is CASSLRAPGTGELFF. Here the CDR3 DNA reads TGTGCCAGCAGCTTACGGGCCCCGGGGACCGGGGAGCTGTTTTTT. The gene calls are TRBV7-3 and TRBJ2-2; tentative D call: TRBD2 (5 bases). This CDR3 contains 15 residues. From germline, CDR1 is SGHTA and CDR2 FQGTGA. Trimming stripped 2 bases from V and 5 bases from J, with 12 bases between. The entire variable domain, with the rest obtained from reference TRBV7-3 and TRBJ2-2, is as follows: GAGVSQTPSNKVTEKGKYVELRCDPISGHTALYWYRQSLGQGPEFLIYFQGTGAADDSGLPNDRFFAVRPEGSVSTLKIQRTERGDSAVYLCASSLRAPGTGELFFGEGSRLTVL.

This chain links TRBV30 with TRBJ2-5; D is ambiguous. Trimming pared 0 bases from V and 1 base from J, leaving 6 bases between. Germline V gene lookup returns CDR1 GTSNPN and CDR2 SVGIG (reference sequence). The CDR3 is made up of 13 amino acids. In DNA, the CDR3 is TGTGCCTGGAGTGTCTCTTTCCAAGAGACCCAGTACTTC. It translates to CAWSVSFQETQYF.

The V call is TRBV6-1, the J call TRBJ2-3; 9 nucleotides match TRBD1. Per the germline V gene, CDR1 is MNHNS and CDR2 is SASEGT. This CDR3 has 15 residues. Trimming removed 3 bases from V and 3 bases from J; junction bases left unmatched: 4. The CDR3, as DNA: TGTGCCAGCAGTGAGGACAGGGGTAGAACAGATACGCAGTATTTT. Amino acid sequence: CASSEDRGRTDTQYF.